Below, 11 T cell receptor beta chains from the same sample are listed, as sequenced in a study of T cell responses to AZD1222 COVID-19 vaccine. Produced via immunoSEQ multiplex PCR; TCRdb's table is partial and in-frame only. The data hold tens of thousands of clones, with about 88% observed a single time. The sample consisted of peripheral blood, taken on day 0 of AZD1222 vaccination. The source of these receptors is an adult in good health.

The chain employs TRBV11-2 and TRBJ2-7; 7 nucleotides match TRBD2. The CDR3 sequence is 12 residues long. Germline V gives CDR1 SGHAT, CDR2 FQNNGV. V lost 6 bases, J lost 3 bases, and 2 bases stayed unmatched. The CDR3 spells CASRRTSYEQYF. Here the CDR3 DNA reads TGTGCCAGCAGAAGGACTAGCTACGAGCAGTACTTC.

V and J are TRBV6-5 and TRBJ1-3, with D hard to call. The CDR3 is made up of 15 amino acids. Germline V lookup: CDR1 MNHEY, CDR2 SVGAGI. The V end lost 6 bases, the J end lost 0 bases, and 12 bases lay between the germline ends. CDR3 DNA sequence: TGTGCCAGCAGGGGGATTGGGAGCTCTGGAAACACCATATATTTT. As protein: CASRGIGSSGNTIYF.

CDR3 in amino acids: CATSRTWGGNEQYF. In DNA form, the CDR3 reads TGTGCCACCAGCAGAACGTGGGGTGGCAACGAGCAGTACTTC. The chain couples TRBV15 to TRBJ2-7; D not certain. The CDR3 length is 14 residues. CDR1 is LNHNV and CDR2 is YYDKDF in the germline V gene (reference sequence). V was trimmed by 2 bases and J by 5 bases, leaving 13 bases between them.

This chain uses TRBV12-3 or TRBV12-4 with TRBJ1-2; D is undetermined. V was shortened by 4 bases and J by 8 bases, with 11 bases between the two germline ends. The CDR3 is made up of 12 amino acids. In DNA, the CDR3 is TGTGCCAGCAGTTGGTCCGCGGGAGGCTACACCTTC. Its translation: CASSWSAGGYTF.

This chain uses TRBV5-1 with TRBJ1-2, with 9 positions matching TRBD1. The CDR3 runs 14 residues. Germline V gene data show CDR1 as SGHRS and CDR2 as YFSETQ. Trimming cost V 4 bases and J 5 bases; bases outside gene matches: 6. CDR3 bases: TGCGCCAGCAGCCTGCCGGACAGGGGTTATGGCTACACCTTC. Residues: CASSLPDRGYGYTF.

This chain links TRBV12-5 with TRBJ2-2; possible D gene TRBD2, 6 bases. Germline V gene sequence: CDR1 LGHNT, CDR2 FRNRAP. The CDR3 spans 18 residues. Trimming removed 8 bases from V and 5 bases from J, with 27 bases in between. CDR3 sequence reads: CASRRGSGMEYETGELFF. The CDR3 nucleotides read TGTGCTAGTAGGCGGGGCTCAGGAATGGAGTATGAGACCGGGGAGCTGTTTTTT.

This clone was observed a handful of times. The chain combines TRBV18 with TRBJ1-2; possible D gene TRBD1, 5 bases. The length of the CDR3 is 14 residues. Trimming left V 0 bases short and J 6 bases short, with 11 bases between. Per germline, CDR1 KGHSH and CDR2 LQKENI. This CDR3 is CASSPPGGSHGYTF. The CDR3 DNA sequence: TGTGCCAGCTCACCACCGGGGGGATCCCATGGCTACACCTTC.

The chain carries TRBV19 and TRBJ2-7; 10 bases fit TRBD2. This CDR3 has 15 amino acids. V lost 7 bases to trimming and J lost 2 bases; unmatched junction nucleotides: 8. Germline loops: CDR1 LNHDA, CDR2 SQIVND (reference sequence). CDR3 amino acids: CASKGSSGGTYEQYF. As DNA, the CDR3 is TGTGCCAGTAAGGGGAGTAGCGGGGGGACCTACGAGCAGTACTTC.

V and J are TRBV23-1 and TRBJ1-1; D not certain. TRBV23-1 is an ORF for which the function is uncertain. Trimming took off 0 bases at V and 4 bases at J, with 9 bases between the two ends. This CDR3 is 14 amino acids long. The DNA of the CDR3 is TGCGCCAGCAGTCAATCCCACCTCGGCACTGAAGCTTTCTTT. Translation: CASSQSHLGTEAFF.

In this sample, this clone turned up once. The chain uses TRBV24-1 and TRBJ2-1, with 9 bases matching TRBD1. CDR3 length: 15 amino acids. Germline V CDR1 and CDR2: KGHDR, SFDVKD. The ends lost 2 bases at V and 9 bases at J; junction bases unmatched: 7. CDR3 DNA: TGTGCCACCAGTGATTCCGGGACAGGGAGGCGTGAGCAGTTCTTC. Amino acid sequence: CATSDSGTGRREQFF.

The V and J genes are TRBV6-5 and TRBJ2-4, with D tentatively TRBD2 (5 bases). Germline-derived CDR1 and CDR2 are MNHEY and SVGAGI. The CDR3 totals 11 residues. Trimming pared 2 bases from V and 12 bases from J, leaving 8 bases between. CDR3 DNA: TGTGCCAGCAGTTACGGAGGAAGTCAGTACTTC. It is translated as CASSYGGSQYF.